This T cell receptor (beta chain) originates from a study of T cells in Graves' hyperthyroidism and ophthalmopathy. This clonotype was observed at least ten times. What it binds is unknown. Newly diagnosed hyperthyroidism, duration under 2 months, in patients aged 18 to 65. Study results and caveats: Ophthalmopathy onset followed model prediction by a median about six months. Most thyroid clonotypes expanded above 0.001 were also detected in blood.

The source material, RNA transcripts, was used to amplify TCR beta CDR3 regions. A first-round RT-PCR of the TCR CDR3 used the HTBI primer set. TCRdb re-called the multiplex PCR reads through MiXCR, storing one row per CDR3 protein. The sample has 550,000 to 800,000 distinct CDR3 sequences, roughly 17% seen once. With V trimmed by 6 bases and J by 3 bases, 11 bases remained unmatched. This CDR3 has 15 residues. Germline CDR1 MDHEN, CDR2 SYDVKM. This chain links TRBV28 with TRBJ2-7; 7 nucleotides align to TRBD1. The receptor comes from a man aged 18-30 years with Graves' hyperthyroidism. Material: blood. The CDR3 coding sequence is TGTGCCAGCAGGGACCTCCTGGGACAGAACTACGAGCAGTACTTC. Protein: CASRDLLGQNYEQYF.